This T cell receptor (beta chain) was captured by sequencing in a study of patients and donors after allogeneic stem cell transplantation. TCRdb called the RT-PCR reads again in MiXCR, with one record for every CDR3 protein. This table has about 1,300 distinct CDR3 sequences, roughly 36% appearing once. V dropped 4 bases and J dropped 9 bases, with 9 bases sitting between them. This CDR3 contains 12 residues. CDR1 KGHDR and CDR2 SFDVKD come from the germline V gene. The sequenced sample was blood, either unsorted or a sorted T cell fraction (not recorded which). J is TRBJ2-1 and V is TRBV24-1; D is possibly TRBD2 (6 bases). The receptor's source is a human donor who was either an allogeneic HSCT recipient or a stem cell or donor lymphocyte infusion donor (not recorded which). It is not recorded whose cells these are; they may come from a transplant donor. As DNA, the CDR3 is TGTGCCACCAGTGACCGCGGGATTGAGCAGTTCTTC. Translated, it gives CATSDRGIEQFF.